The present T cell receptor (beta chain) was sequenced within a study of T-cell reconstitution after alpha-beta-depleted transplantation in children. During its preparation, the TCRbeta library received unique molecular identifiers. MiXCR, run by TCRdb on the PCR reads, gives a single entry per CDR3 protein. In the table there are 90,000 to 100,000 distinct CDR3 sequences, 20% to 25% of which are singletons. Trimming took 1 base from V and 6 from J, leaving 15 bases between them. CDR1 is SGHNT and CDR2 is YENEEA in the germline V gene. The CDR3 consists of 16 residues. Study results and caveats: A year post-transplant, T-cell counts and diversity derived mostly from newly produced T cells. Day-60 TCRbeta diversity that was high in some patients was derived from surviving recipient T cells and thymic progenitors. Alpha-beta T cells present about two months after transplant were reported to originate from several hundred expanded graft clones.

Points on this clonotype: What it binds is not known.

The TCR comes from a boy between 2 and 10 years old with acute lymphoblastic leukemia, due to receive a stem cell transplant. The material was PBMCs, obtained before TCRalphabeta/CD19-depleted stem cell transplant. This rearrangement joins TRBV11-3 to TRBJ2-2, with D tentatively TRBD1 (6 bases). The CDR3 DNA sequence: TGTGCCAGCAGCTTAGTATTCGGACAGTCGGCCGGGGAGCTGTTTTTT. Translated, it gives CASSLVFGQSAGELFF.